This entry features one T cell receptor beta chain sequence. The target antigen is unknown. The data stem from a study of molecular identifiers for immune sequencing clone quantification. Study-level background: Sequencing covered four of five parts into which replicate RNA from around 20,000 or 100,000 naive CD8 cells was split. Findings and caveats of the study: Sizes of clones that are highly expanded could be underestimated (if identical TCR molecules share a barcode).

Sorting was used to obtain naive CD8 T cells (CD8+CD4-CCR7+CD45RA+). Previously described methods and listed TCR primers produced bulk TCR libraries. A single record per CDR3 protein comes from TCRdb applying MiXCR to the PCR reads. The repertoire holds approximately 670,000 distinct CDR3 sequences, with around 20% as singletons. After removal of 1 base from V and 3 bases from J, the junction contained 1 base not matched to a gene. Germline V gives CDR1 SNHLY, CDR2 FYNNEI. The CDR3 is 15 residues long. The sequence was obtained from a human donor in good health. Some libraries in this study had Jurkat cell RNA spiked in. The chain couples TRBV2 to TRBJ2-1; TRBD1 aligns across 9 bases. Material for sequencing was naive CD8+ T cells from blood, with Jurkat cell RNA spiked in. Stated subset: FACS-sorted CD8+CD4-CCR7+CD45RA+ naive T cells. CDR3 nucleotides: TGTGCCAGCAGTGAAGTGGACAGGGGCTACAATGAGCAGTTCTTC. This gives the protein CASSEVDRGYNEQFF.